What follows describes a single TCR beta chain. The antigen is unknown. This record belongs to a study of a mutant IDH1 vaccine in newly diagnosed glioma. Study-wide results and limits: Over 85% of patients showed vaccine-induced immune responses across multiple MHC alleles.

Time point reported: week 5, during vaccination. Each dose of the vaccine consisted of 300 ug of mutant IDH1 20-mer peptide, with topical imiquimod. CDR1 and CDR2 (germline): MDHEN, SYDVKM. This CDR3 region has 16 residues. The V and J ends lost 4 bases and 5 bases respectively, with 18 bases between them. Profiling relied on immunoSEQ multiplex PCR, and the TCRdb table lists in-frame clones only, not all of them. Of about 58,000 clones in the sample, about 88% are singletons; the top ten hold 7% to 8.5%. The rearrangement links TRBV28 to TRBJ1-5, with a weak D call TRBD1 (5 bases). The source was PBMCs, collected from a glioma patient whose treatment included an IDH1 peptide vaccine. This sequence was found in a woman aged 50 to 65 with glioma. CDR3 sequence: CASSSIRVEGYQPQHF. In DNA, the CDR3 is TGTGCCAGCAGTTCTATCAGGGTAGAGGGCTATCAGCCCCAGCATTTT.